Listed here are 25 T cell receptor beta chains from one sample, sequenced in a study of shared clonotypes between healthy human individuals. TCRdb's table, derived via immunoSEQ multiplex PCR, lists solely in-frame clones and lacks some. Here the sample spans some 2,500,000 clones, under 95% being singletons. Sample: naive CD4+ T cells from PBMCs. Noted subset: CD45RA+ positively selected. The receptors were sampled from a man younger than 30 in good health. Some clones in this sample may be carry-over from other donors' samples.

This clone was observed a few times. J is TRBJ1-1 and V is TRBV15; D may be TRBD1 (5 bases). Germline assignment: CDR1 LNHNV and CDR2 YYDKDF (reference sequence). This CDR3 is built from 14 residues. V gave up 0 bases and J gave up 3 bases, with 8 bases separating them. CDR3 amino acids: CATSREAGHTEAFF. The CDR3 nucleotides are TGTGCCACCAGCAGAGAAGCGGGGCACACTGAAGCTTTCTTT. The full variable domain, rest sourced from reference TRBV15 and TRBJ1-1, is DAMVIQNPRYQVTQFGKPVTLSCSQTLNHNVMYWYQQKSSQAPKLLFHYYDKDFNNEADTPDNFQSRRPNTSFCFLDIRSPGLGDTAMYLCATSREAGHTEAFFGQGTRLTVV.

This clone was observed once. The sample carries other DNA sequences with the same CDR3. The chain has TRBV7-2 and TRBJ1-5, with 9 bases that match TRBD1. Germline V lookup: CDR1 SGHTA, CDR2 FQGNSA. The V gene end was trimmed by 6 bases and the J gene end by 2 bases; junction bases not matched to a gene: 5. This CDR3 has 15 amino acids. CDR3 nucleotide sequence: TGTGCCAGCAGTCCTCGGACAGGGGGCAATCAGCCCCAGCATTTT. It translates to CASSPRTGGNQPQHF.

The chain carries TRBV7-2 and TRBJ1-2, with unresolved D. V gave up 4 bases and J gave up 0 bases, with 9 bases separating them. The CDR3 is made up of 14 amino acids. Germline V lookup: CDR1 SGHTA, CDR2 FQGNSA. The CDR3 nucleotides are TGTGCCAGCAGCTATAAACTAGCTAACTATGGCTACACCTTC. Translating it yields CASSYKLANYGYTF.

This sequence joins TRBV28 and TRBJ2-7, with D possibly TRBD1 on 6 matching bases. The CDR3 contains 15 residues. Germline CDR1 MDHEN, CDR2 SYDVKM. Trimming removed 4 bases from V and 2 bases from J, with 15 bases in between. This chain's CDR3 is CASSWTDTLTYEQYF. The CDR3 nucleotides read TGTGCCAGCAGTTGGACAGATACCCTAACCTACGAGCAGTACTTC.

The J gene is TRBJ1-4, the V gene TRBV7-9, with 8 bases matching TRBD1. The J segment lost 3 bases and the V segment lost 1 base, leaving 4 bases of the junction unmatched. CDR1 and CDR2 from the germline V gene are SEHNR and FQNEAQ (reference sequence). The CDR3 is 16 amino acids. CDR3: CASSLGTGKANEKLFF. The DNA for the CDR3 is TGTGCCAGCAGCTTAGGGACAGGGAAGGCTAATGAAAAACTGTTTTTT. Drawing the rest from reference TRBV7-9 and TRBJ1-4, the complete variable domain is DTGVSQNPRHKITKRGQNVTFRCDPISEHNRLYWYRQTLGQGPEFLTYFQNEAQLEKSRLLSDRFSAERPKGSFSTLEIQRTEQGDSAMYLCASSLGTGKANEKLFFGSGTQLSVL.

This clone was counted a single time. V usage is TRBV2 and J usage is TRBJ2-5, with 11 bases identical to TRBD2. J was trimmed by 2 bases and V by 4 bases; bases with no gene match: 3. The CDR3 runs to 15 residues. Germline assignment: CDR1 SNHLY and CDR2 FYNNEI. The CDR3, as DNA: TGTGCCAGCAGTGGTACTAGCGGGGGACAAGAGACCCAGTACTTC. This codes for CASSGTSGGQETQYF.

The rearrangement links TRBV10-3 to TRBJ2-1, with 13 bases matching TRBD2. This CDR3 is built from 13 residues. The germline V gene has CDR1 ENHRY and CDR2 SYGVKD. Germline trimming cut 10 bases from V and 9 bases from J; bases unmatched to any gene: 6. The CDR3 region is CATGLAGESEQFF. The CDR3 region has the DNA TGTGCCACCGGACTAGCGGGAGAGAGTGAGCAGTTCTTC.

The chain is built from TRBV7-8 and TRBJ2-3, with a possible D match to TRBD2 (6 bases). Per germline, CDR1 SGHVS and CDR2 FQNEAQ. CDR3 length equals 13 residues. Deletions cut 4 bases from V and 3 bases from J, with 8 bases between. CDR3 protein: CASSWSGTDTQYF. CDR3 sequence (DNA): TGTGCCAGCAGCTGGAGCGGGACAGATACGCAGTATTTT.

CDR3 bases: TGTGCCAGCAGTGACTATCCCAGCACAGATACGCAGTATTTT. Encoded protein: CASSDYPSTDTQYF. This chain connects TRBV6-1 to TRBJ2-3, with D unclear. Germline CDR1 is MNHNS and CDR2 is SASEGT. This CDR3 has 14 amino acids. Between the trimmed V and J ends, which lost 3 bases and 0 bases, there was a span of 7 bases.

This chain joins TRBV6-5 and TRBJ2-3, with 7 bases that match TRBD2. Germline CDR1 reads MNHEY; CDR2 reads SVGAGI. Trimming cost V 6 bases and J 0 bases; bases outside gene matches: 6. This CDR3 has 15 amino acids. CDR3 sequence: CASRILATSTDTQYF. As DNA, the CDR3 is TGTGCCAGCAGGATACTAGCGACAAGCACAGATACGCAGTATTTT.

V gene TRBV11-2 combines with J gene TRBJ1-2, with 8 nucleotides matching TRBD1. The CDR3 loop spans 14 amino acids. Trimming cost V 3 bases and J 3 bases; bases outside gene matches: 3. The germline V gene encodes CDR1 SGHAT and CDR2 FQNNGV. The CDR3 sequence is CASSFGQGHYGYTF. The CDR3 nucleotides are TGTGCCAGCAGCTTTGGACAGGGCCACTATGGCTACACCTTC.

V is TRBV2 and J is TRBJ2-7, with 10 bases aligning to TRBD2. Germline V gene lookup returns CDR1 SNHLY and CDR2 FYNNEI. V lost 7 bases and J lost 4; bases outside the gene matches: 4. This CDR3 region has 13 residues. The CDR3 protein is CASTSGRGYEQYF. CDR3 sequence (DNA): TGTGCCAGCACTAGCGGGAGAGGGTACGAGCAGTACTTC. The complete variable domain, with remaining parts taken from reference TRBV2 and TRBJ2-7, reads EPEVTQTPSHQVTQMGQEVILRCVPISNHLYFYWYRQILGQKVEFLVSFYNNEISEKSEIFDDQFSVERPDGSNFTLKIRSTKLEDSAMYFCASTSGRGYEQYFGPGTRLTVT.

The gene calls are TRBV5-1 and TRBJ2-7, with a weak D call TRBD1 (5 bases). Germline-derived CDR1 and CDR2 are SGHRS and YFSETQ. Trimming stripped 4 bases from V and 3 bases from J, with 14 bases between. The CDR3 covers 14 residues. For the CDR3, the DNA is TGCGCCAGCAGCGCGACAGCTTCAAACTACGAGCAGTACTTC. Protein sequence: CASSATASNYEQYF.

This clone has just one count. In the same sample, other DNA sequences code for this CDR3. The CDR3 here is CASRTGKDQPQHF. The CDR3 DNA is TGTGCCAGCCGAACAGGGAAGGATCAGCCCCAGCATTTT. The chain couples TRBV28 to TRBJ1-5, with a tentative D call TRBD1 (6 bases). The V end was cut by 8 bases, the J end by 5 bases, with 13 bases between. CDR3 length equals 13 residues. CDR1 MDHEN and CDR2 SYDVKM come from the germline V gene.

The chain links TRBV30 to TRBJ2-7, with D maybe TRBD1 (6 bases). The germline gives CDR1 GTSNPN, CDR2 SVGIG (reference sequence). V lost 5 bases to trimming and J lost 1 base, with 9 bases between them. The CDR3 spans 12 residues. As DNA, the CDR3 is TGTGCCTGGGGACAGTTATCCTACGAGCAGTACTTC. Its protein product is CAWGQLSYEQYF.

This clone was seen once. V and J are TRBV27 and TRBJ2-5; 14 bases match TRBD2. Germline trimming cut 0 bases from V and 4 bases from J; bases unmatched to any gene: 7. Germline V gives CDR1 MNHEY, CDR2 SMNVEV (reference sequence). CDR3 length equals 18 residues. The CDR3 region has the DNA TGTGCCAGCAGTTTATCCAGACTAGCGGGAGGGGGGATAGAGACCCAGTACTTC. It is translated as CASSLSRLAGGGIETQYF.

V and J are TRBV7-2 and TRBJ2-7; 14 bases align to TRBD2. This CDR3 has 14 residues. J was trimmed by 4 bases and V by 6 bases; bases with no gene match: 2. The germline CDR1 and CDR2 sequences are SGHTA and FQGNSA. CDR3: CASRRLAGGYEQYF. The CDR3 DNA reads TGTGCCAGCAGGCGACTAGCGGGAGGGTACGAGCAGTACTTC.

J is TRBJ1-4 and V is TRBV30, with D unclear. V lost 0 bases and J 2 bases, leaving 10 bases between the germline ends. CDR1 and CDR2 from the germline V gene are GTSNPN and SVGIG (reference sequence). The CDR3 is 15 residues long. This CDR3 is CAWSVFRATNEKLFF. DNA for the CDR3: TGTGCCTGGAGTGTATTCCGGGCCACTAATGAAAAACTGTTTTTT.

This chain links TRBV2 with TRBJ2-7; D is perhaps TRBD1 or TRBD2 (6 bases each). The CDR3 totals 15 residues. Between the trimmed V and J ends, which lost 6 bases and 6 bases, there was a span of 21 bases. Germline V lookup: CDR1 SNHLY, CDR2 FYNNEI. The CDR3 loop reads CASSRGRSGDREQYF. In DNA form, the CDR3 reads TGTGCCAGCAGCCGGGGGCGTTCAGGGGATCGCGAGCAGTACTTC.

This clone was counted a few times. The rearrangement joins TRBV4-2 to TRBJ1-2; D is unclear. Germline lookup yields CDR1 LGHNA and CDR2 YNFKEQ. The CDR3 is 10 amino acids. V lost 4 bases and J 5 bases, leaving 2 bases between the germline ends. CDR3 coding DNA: TGTGCCAGCAGCCGTTATGGCTACACCTTC. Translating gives CASSRYGYTF.

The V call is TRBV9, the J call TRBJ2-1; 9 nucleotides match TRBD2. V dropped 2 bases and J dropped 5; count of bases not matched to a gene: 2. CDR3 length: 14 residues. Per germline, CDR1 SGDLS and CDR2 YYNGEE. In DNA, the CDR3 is TGTGCCAGCAGCGTTAGCGGGAGAGACAATGAGCAGTTCTTC. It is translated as CASSVSGRDNEQFF.

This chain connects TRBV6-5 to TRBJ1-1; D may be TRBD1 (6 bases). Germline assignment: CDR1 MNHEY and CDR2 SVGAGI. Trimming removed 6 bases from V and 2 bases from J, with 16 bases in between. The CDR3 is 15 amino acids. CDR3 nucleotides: TGTGCCAGCAGAAACACAGGGTCGGGCAACACTGAAGCTTTCTTT. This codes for CASRNTGSGNTEAFF.

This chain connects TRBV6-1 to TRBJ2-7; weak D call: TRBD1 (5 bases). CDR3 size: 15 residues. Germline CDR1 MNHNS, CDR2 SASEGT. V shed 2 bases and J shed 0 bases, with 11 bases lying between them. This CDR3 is CASSERQLSSYEQYF. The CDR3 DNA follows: TGTGCCAGCAGTGAAAGACAGCTTAGCTCCTACGAGCAGTACTTC.

DNA of the CDR3: TGTGCCAGCAGTTTCCACCGGGAGGGACAGAACTATGGCTACACCTTC. The encoded protein is CASSFHREGQNYGYTF. This chain connects TRBV28 to TRBJ1-2; TRBD1 aligns across 7 bases. The V gene's germline CDR1 is MDHEN and CDR2 SYDVKM. This CDR3 has 16 amino acids. V lost 3 bases to trimming and J lost 2 bases; unmatched junction nucleotides: 9.

CDR3 amino acids: CASSLLAVSSYNEQFF. CDR3 nucleotides: TGCGCCAGCAGCTTGTTGGCGGTAAGCTCCTACAATGAGCAGTTCTTC. This chain uses TRBV5-1 with TRBJ2-1; D gene unclear. The CDR3 length is 16 residues. Germline V lookup: CDR1 SGHRS, CDR2 YFSETQ. Trimming took off 1 base at V and 0 bases at J, with 11 bases between the two ends.